This T cell receptor beta chain stems from a study of identifying expanded T cells in peripheral blood. CDR3 length: 12 amino acids. V was pared by 5 bases and J by 8 bases, with 13 bases between. Germline CDR1 and CDR2: SGHRS and YFSETQ. The assay was immunoSEQ multiplex PCR, and TCRdb's table has in-frame clones only and misses some. The data hold more than 95,000 clones, with approximately 84% observed a single time. The TCR comes from a person aged 18 to 70 in good health. The sequencing sample was made of blood. V is TRBV5-1 and J is TRBJ1-2; D is perhaps TRBD1 (6 bases). CDR3 in amino acids: CASSTGTSGYTF. The CDR3 DNA reads as TGCGCCAGCAGTACCGGGACATCGGGCTACACCTTC.